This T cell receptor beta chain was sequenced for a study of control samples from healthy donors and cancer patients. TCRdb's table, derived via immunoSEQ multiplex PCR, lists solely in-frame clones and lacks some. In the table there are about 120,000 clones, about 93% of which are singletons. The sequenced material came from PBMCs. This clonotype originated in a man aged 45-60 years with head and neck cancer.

Written as DNA, the CDR3 is TGTGCCAGCAGCTTAAAGCCCCTGGACAGGGGGAATAGAGTAGCCTACAATGAGCAGTTCTTC. It codes for CASSLKPLDRGNRVAYNEQFF. J is TRBJ2-1 and V is TRBV7-6; 10 nucleotides agree with TRBD1. V shed 2 bases, J shed 2 bases, and the junction held 18 bases outside the gene matches. CDR3 length: 21 residues. Germline lookup yields CDR1 SGHVS and CDR2 FNYEAQ. Drawing the rest from reference TRBV7-6 and TRBJ2-1, the complete variable domain is GAGVSQSPRYKVTKRGQDVALRCDPISGHVSLYWYRQALGQGPEFLTYFNYEAQQDKSGLPNDRFSAERPEGSISTLTIQRTEQRDSAMYRCASSLKPLDRGNRVAYNEQFFGPGTRLTVL.